The rows below give T cell receptor beta chains drawn from one sample of a study of cytomegalovirus exposure and HLA in healthy donors. The repertoire was sequenced with immunoSEQ multiplex PCR; TCRdb's copy has only in-frame clones and lacks some. The sample lists under 150,000 clones, over 60% occurring once. Material: PBMCs. The receptors come from a middle-aged man in good health and CMV-seropositive. Each CDR3 is given with its conserved first and last residue. Fields, in order: D gene, V gene, clone size, J gene, CDR3 protein, CDR3 DNA. A D gene is named only where the DNA matches it firmly. The listing skips clone size in some rows; elsewhere it reads once, few, many or a size class.

NA	TRBV7-9	NA	TRBJ1-5	CASSFSGWQPQHF	TGTGCCAGCAGCTTTTCGGGTTGGCAGCCCCAGCATTTT
TRBD2	TRBV7-9	NA	TRBJ2-5	CASSSWTSYSETQHF	TGTGCCAGCAGCTCATGGACTAGTTATTCAGAGACCCAGCACTTC
NA	TRBV12-5	NA	TRBJ2-7	CASGTDRRGIAYEQYF	TGTGCTAGTGGTACGGACCGGAGGGGCATAGCCTACGAGCAGTACTTC
NA	TRBV4-3	NA	TRBJ2-7	CASSQDFGSYEQYF	TGCGCCAGCAGCCAAGATTTTGGTAGTTACGAGCAGTACTTC
TRBD1	TRBV7-9	NA	TRBJ1-2	CASTSGTGPDYGYTF	TGTGCCAGCACCTCCGGGACAGGACCTGACTATGGCTACACCTTC
TRBD1	TRBV6-5	NA	TRBJ2-7	CASRDRGSYEQYF	TGTGCCAGCAGAGACAGGGGAAGCTACGAGCAGTACTTC
TRBD2	TRBV27	NA	TRBJ2-2	CASSLFASGRAGELFF	TGTGCCAGCAGTTTATTCGCTAGCGGGAGGGCCGGGGAGCTGTTTTTT
NA	TRBV15	NA	TRBJ1-5	CATSSQRSQPQHF	TGTGCCACCAGCAGCCAGCGTTCGCAGCCCCAGCATTTT
NA	TRBV7-7	NA	TRBJ2-1	CASSLGLAGQAYNEQFF	TGTGCTAGCAGCCTTGGTCTCGCGGGCCAGGCTTACAATGAGCAGTTCTTC
TRBD1	TRBV4-3	NA	TRBJ1-1	CASSQDVTGTGVGTEAFF	TGCGCCAGCAGCCAAGATGTTACCGGGACAGGGGTGGGTACTGAAGCTTTCTTT
TRBD2	TRBV7-2	NA	TRBJ2-3	CASSSRGVITDTQYF	TGTGCCAGCAGCAGCCGGGGGGTAATCACAGATACGCAGTATTTT
NA	TRBV2	NA	TRBJ1-2	CASSVLAGERNYGYTF	TGTGCCAGCAGTGTGCTGGCAGGGGAAAGAAACTATGGCTACACCTTC
TRBD1	TRBV7-8	once	TRBJ1-1	CASSLEDRVITEAFF	TGTGCCAGCAGCTTAGAAGACAGGGTAATCACTGAAGCTTTCTTT
TRBD1	TRBV30	NA	TRBJ2-7	CAWSTGGYEQYF	TGTGCCTGGAGTACAGGGGGCTACGAGCAGTACTTC
TRBD1	TRBV5-4	NA	TRBJ2-2	CASSSNPGQSITGELFF	TGTGCCAGCAGCTCGAATCCGGGACAGAGTATCACCGGGGAGCTGTTTTTT
TRBD1	TRBV18	NA	TRBJ2-7	CASSPRGQGLSYEQYF	TGTGCCAGCTCACCCCGTGGACAGGGCCTATCCTACGAGCAGTACTTC
TRBD1	TRBV2	NA	TRBJ2-7	CASSEADRVFEQYF	TGTGCCAGCAGTGAAGCGGACAGGGTGTTCGAGCAGTACTTC
TRBD2	TRBV28	NA	TRBJ2-7	CASSFTGGDYEQYF	TGTGCCAGCAGTTTCACCGGGGGGGACTACGAGCAGTACTTC
NA	TRBV7-9	NA	TRBJ2-1	CASSTDSASYNEQFF	TGTGCCAGCAGCACAGACAGTGCCTCCTACAATGAGCAGTTCTTC
TRBD2	TRBV18	NA	TRBJ2-1	CASSPTSGSYNEQFF	TGTGCCAGCTCACCGACTAGCGGGAGCTACAATGAGCAGTTCTTC
NA	TRBV6-1	NA	TRBJ1-4	CASSGGIKYEKLFF	TGTGCCAGCAGTGGAGGGATAAAATACGAAAAACTGTTTTTT
TRBD2	TRBV5-1	NA	TRBJ2-3	CASRSGGASTDTQYF	TGCGCCAGCAGGTCCGGGGGGGCTAGCACAGATACGCAGTATTTT
TRBD2	TRBV2	NA	TRBJ2-7	CASSPTTLGTSGSKEYF	TGTGCCAGCAGTCCAACCACCCTCGGGACTAGCGGGAGTAAGGAGTACTTC
NA	TRBV7-9	NA	TRBJ2-1	CASSLRRSSYNEQFF	TGTGCCAGCAGCCTCAGACGGAGCTCCTACAATGAGCAGTTCTTC
TRBD1	TRBV5-6	NA	TRBJ1-2	CASSPQGAGDYGYTF	TGTGCCAGCAGCCCACAGGGGGCCGGGGACTATGGCTACACCTTC
TRBD1	TRBV4-2	few	TRBJ1-2	CASSPLTGVNYGYTF	TGTGCCAGCAGCCCCCTGACAGGGGTAAACTATGGCTACACCTTC
NA	TRBV28	NA	TRBJ1-5	CASSPPGGSGQPQHF	TGTGCCAGCAGCCCTCCGGGGGGGTCAGGTCAGCCCCAGCATTTT
TRBD2	TRBV6-4	NA	TRBJ2-1	CASSAGGGSYNEQFF	TGTGCCAGCAGTGCGGGCGGGGGCTCCTACAATGAGCAGTTCTTC
TRBD2	TRBV7-9	NA	TRBJ2-1	CASRTPGTSGDNEQFF	TGTGCCAGCAGGACGCCCGGGACTAGCGGTGACAATGAGCAGTTCTTC
NA	TRBV27	NA	TRBJ1-1	CASSRPGLQPEAFF	TGTGCCAGCAGCAGACCGGGACTTCAACCTGAAGCTTTCTTT
TRBD1	TRBV4-3	NA	TRBJ1-4	CASSQVSRGHLGNEKLFF	TGCGCCAGCAGCCAAGTGAGCAGGGGGCATTTAGGTAATGAAAAACTGTTTTTT
TRBD1	TRBV7-9	NA	TRBJ2-5	CASSLVRGRETQYF	TGTGCCAGCAGCTTAGTCAGGGGGAGAGAGACCCAGTACTTC